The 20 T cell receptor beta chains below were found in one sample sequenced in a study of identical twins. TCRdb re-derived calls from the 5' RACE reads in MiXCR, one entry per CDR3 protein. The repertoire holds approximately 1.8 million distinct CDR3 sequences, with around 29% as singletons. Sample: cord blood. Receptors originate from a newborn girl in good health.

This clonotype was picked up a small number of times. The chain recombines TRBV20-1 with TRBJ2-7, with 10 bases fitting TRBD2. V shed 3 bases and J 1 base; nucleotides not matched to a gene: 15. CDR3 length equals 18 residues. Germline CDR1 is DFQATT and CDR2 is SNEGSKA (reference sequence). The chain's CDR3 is CSASNPFGSGRTSYEQYF. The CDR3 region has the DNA TGCAGTGCTAGTAACCCCTTTGGTAGCGGGAGGACGTCCTACGAGCAGTACTTC.

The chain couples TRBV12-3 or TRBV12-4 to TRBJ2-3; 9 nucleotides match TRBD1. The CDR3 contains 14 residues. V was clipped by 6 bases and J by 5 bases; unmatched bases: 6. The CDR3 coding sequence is TGTGCCAGCAGCGACAGGGGGGTTGGAGATACGCAGTATTTT. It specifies CASSDRGVGDTQYF.

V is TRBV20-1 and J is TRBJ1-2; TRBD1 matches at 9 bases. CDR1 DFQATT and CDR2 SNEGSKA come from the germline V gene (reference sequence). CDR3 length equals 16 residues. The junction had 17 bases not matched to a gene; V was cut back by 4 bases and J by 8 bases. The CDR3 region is CSATPGTGNLVGGYTF. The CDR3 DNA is TGCAGTGCTACGCCCGGGACAGGGAATTTAGTGGGAGGCTACACCTTC.

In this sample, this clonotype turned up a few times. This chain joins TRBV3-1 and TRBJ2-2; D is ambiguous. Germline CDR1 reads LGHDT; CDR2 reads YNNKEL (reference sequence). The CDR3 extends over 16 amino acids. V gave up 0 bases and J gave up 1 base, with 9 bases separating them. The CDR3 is CASSQDRVMNTGELFF. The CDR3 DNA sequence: TGTGCCAGCAGCCAAGACCGGGTAATGAACACCGGGGAGCTGTTTTTT. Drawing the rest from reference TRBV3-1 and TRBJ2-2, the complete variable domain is DTAVSQTPKYLVTQMGNDKSIKCEQNLGHDTMYWYKQDSKKFLKIMFSYNNKELIINETVPNRFSPKSPDKAHLNLHINSLELGDSAVYFCASSQDRVMNTGELFFGEGSRLTVL.

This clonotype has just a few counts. In nucleotides, the CDR3 is TGTGCCATCAACCAGGAGTCAGGGTACGAGCAGTACTTC. Translating gives CAINQESGYEQYF. This chain joins TRBV10-3 and TRBJ2-7; D is perhaps TRBD1 (5 bases). The CDR3 has 13 amino acids. V lost 7 bases, J lost 4 bases, and 14 bases lay in between. The germline CDR1 and CDR2 sequences are ENHRY and SYGVKD.

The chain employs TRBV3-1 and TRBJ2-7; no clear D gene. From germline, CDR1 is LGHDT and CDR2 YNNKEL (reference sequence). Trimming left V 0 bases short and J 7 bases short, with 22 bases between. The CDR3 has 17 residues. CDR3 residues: CASSQDRRKPSYNEQYF. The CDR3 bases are TGTGCCAGCAGCCAAGACCGTAGAAAGCCCTCCTACAATGAGCAGTACTTC.

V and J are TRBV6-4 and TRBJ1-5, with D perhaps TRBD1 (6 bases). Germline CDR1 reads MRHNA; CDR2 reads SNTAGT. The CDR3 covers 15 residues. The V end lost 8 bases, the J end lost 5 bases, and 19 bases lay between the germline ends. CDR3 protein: CASPKGEGKDQPQHF. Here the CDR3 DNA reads TGTGCCAGCCCTAAGGGGGAGGGTAAGGATCAGCCCCAGCATTTT.

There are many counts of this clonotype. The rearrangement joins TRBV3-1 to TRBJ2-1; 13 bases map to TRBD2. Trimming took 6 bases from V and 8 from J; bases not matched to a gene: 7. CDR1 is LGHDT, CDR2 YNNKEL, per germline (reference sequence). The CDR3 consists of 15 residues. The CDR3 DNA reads TGTGCCAGCAGACGCGGGACTAGCGGGAATCATGAGCAGTTCTTC. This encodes CASRRGTSGNHEQFF.

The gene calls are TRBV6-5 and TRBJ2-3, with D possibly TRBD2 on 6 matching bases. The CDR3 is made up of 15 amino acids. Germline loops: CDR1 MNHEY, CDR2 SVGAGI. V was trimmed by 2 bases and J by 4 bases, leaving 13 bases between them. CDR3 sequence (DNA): TGTGCCAGCAGTTACGGCGGAACTAGCCCAGATACGCAGTATTTT. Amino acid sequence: CASSYGGTSPDTQYF.

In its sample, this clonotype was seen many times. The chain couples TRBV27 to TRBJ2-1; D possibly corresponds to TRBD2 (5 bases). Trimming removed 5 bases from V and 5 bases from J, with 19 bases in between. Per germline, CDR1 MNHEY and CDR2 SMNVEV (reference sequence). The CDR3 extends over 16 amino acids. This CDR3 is CASSPTGPSGNNEQFF. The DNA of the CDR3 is TGTGCCAGCAGTCCAACTGGCCCGTCGGGGAACAATGAGCAGTTCTTC.

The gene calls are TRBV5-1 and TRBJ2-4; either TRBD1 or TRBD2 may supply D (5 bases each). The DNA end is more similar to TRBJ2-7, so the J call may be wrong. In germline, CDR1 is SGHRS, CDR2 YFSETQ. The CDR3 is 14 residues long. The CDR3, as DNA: TGCGCCAGCAGCTTGGGGGGGTATGCCTACGAGCAGTACTTC. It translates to CASSLGGYAYEQYF.

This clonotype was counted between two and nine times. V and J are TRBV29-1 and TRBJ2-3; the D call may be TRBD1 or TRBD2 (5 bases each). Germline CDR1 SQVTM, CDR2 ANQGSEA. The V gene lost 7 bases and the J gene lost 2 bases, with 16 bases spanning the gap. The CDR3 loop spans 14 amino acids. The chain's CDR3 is CSAHRRIFTDTQYF. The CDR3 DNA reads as TGCAGCGCCCACAGGAGGATCTTCACAGATACGCAGTATTTT.

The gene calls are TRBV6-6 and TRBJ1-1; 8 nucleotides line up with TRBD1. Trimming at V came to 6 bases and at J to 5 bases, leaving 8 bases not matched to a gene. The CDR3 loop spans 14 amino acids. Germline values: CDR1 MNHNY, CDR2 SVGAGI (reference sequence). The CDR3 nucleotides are TGTGCCAGCAGACACGACAGGGGAAAAACTGAAGCTTTCTTT. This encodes CASRHDRGKTEAFF.

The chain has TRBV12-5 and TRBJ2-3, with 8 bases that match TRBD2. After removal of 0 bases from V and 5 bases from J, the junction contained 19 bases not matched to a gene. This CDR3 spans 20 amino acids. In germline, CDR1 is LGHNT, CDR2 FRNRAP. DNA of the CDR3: TGTGCTAGTGGTTTGGTACATGGCAGCGGTAGCGGGAAGGTGGAAGATACGCAGTATTTT. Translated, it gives CASGLVHGSGSGKVEDTQYF. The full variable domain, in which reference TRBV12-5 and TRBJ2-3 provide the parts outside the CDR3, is DARVTQTPRHKVTEMGQEVTMRCQPILGHNTVFWYRQTMMQGLELLAYFRNRAPLDDSGMPKDRFSAEMPDATLATLKIQPSEPRDSAVYFCASGLVHGSGSGKVEDTQYFGPGTRLTVL.

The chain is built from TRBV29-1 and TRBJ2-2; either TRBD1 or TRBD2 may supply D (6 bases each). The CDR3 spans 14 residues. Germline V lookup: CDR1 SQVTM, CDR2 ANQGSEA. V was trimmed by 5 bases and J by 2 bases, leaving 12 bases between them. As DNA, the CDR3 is TGCAGCGTTTCTTCGGGGGCAAACACCGGGGAGCTGTTTTTT. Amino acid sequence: CSVSSGANTGELFF.

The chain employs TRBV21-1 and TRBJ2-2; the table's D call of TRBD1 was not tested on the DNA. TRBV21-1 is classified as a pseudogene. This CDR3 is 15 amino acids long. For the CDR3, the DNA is TGTGCCAGCAGCCCCGACAGGGGAGGGACCGGGGAGCTGTTTTTT. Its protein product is CASSPDRGGTGELFF.

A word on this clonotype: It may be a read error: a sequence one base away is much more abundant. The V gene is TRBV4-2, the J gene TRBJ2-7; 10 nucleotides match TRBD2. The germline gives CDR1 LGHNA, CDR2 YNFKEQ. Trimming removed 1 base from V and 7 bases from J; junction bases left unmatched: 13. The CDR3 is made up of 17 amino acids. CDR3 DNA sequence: TGTGCCAGCAGCCAAGGGTTAGCTAGCGGGAGAGTTGGTGAGCAGTACTTC. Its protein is CASSQGLASGRVGEQYF.

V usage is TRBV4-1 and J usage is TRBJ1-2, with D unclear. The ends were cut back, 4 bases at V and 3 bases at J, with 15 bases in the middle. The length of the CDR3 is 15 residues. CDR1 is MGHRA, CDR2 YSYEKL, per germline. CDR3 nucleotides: TGCGCCAGCAGCCGGATTACGGACGGCTACTATGGCTACACCTTC. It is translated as CASSRITDGYYGYTF.

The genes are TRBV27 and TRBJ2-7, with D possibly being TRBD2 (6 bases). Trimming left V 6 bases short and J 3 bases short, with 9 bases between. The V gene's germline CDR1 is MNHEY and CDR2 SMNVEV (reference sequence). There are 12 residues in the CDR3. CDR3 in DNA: TGTGCCAGCAGGCGGGGTCGCTACGAGCAGTACTTC. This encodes CASRRGRYEQYF.

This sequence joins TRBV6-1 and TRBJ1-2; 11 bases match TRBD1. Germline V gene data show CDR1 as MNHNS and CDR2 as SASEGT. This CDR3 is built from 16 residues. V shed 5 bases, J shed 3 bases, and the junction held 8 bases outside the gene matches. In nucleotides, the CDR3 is TGTGCCAGCAGTTTAAACCGGGACAGGGGGGACTATGGCTACACCTTC. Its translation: CASSLNRDRGDYGYTF.